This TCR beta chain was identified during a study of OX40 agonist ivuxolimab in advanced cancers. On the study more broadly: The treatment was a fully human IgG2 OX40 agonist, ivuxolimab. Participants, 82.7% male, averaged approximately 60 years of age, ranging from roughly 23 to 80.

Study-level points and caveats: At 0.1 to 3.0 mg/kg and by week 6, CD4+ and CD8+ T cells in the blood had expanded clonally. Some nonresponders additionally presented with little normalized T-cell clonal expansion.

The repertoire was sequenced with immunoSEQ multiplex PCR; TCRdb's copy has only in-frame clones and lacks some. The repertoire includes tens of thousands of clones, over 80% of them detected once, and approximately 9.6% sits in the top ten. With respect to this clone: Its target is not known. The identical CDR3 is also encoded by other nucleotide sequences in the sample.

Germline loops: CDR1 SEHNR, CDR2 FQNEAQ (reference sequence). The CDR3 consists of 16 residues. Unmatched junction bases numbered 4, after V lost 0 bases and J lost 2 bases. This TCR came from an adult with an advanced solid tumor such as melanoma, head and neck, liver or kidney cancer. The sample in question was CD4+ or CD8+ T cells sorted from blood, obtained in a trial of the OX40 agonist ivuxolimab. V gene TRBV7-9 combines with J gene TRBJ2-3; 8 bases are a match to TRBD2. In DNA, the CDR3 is TGTGCCAGCAGCTTAGCCAGCGGGAGCCCCACAGATACGCAGTATTTT. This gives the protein CASSLASGSPTDTQYF.